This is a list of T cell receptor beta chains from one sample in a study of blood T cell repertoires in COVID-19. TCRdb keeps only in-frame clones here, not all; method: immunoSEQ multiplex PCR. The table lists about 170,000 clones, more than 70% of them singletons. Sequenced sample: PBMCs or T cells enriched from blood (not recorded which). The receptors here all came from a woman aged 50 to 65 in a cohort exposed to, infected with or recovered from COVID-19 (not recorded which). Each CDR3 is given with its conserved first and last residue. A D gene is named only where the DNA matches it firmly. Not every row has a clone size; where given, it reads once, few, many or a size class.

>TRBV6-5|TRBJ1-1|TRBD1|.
CASSQDRTNTEAFF
TGTGCCAGCAGTCAGGACAGGACGAACACTGAAGCTTTCTTT
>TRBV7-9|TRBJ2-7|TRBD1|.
CASSLMDRGYEQYF
TGTGCCAGCAGCTTAATGGACAGGGGGTACGAGCAGTACTTC
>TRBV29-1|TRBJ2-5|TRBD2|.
CSGRTSGGIATQYF
TGCAGCGGAAGGACTAGCGGGGGGATAGCGACCCAGTACTTC
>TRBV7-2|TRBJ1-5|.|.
CASSLVGGSQPQHF
TGTGCCAGCAGCTTAGTTGGCGGGTCTCAGCCCCAGCATTTT
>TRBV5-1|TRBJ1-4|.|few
CASSLSQGINEKLFF
TGCGCCAGCAGCTTGTCCCAGGGGATTAATGAAAAACTGTTTTTT
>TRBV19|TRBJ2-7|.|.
CASSMWAEDYYEQYF
TGTGCCAGTAGTATGTGGGCAGAAGACTACTACGAGCAGTACTTC
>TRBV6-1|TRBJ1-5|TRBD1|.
CASSEYRGHADQPQHF
TGTGCCAGCAGTGAGTACAGGGGGCACGCGGATCAGCCCCAGCATTTT
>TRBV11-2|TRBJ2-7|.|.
CASSRGSGEQYF
TGTGCCAGCAGCCGCGGGTCGGGGGAGCAGTACTTC
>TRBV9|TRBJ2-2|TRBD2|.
CASNSGRTTGELFF
TGTGCCAGCAATAGCGGGAGAACGACCGGGGAGCTGTTTTTT
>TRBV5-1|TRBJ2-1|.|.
CATRSTSSYNEQFF
TGCGCCACCCGAAGTACTAGCAGTTACAATGAGCAGTTCTTC
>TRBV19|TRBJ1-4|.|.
CASTPGVDNEKLFF
TGTGCCAGTACCCCGGGGGTGGATAATGAAAAACTGTTTTTT
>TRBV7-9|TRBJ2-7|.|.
CASSQRLYEQYF
TGTGCCAGCAGTCAACGACTCTACGAGCAGTACTTC
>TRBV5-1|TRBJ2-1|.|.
CASSPTGYNEQFF
TGCGCCAGCAGCCCAACAGGGTACAATGAGCAGTTCTTC
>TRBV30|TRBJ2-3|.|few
CAWSWQGTDTQYF
TGTGCCTGGAGTTGGCAGGGCACAGATACGCAGTATTTT
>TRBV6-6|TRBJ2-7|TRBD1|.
CASSAQGQTYEQYF
TGTGCCAGCAGTGCCCAGGGACAGACCTACGAGCAGTACTTC
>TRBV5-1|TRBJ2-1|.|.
CASSLGGANEQFF
TGCGCCAGCAGCTTAGGTGGGGCGAATGAGCAGTTCTTC
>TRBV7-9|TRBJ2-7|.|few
CASSSTASYEQYF
TGTGCCAGCAGCTCCACAGCCTCCTACGAGCAGTACTTC
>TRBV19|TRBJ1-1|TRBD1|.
CASSPQYRGRAVAFF
TGTGCCAGTAGTCCCCAGTACAGGGGGCGCGCGGTGGCTTTCTTT
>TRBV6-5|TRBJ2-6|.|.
CASQGGRTGANVLTF
TGTGCCAGCCAGGGGGGCCGCACTGGGGCCAACGTCCTGACTTTC
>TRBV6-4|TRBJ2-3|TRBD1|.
CASSDRGLSDTQYF
TGTGCCAGCAGTGACAGGGGGCTCTCAGATACGCAGTATTTT
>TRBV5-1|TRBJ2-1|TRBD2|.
CASSSGSSYNEQFF
TGCGCCAGCAGCAGCGGGAGCTCCTACAATGAGCAGTTCTTC
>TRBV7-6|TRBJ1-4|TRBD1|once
CASSPRTGGGFEKLFF
TGTGCCAGCAGCCCCCGGACAGGGGGCGGCTTTGAGAAACTGTTTTTT
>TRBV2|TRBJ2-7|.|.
CASRTKYEQYF
TGTGCCAGCAGGACTAAATACGAGCAGTACTTC
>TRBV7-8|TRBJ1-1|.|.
CASSLLVTPTEAFF
TGTGCCAGCAGCTTATTAGTCACGCCCACTGAAGCTTTCTTT
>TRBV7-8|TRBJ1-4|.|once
CASSPREGTNEKLFF
TGTGCCAGCAGCCCCCGAGAGGGTACTAATGAAAAACTGTTTTTT
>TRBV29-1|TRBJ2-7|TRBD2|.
CSARGSVTYEQYF
TGCAGCGCGCGGGGGAGCGTCACCTACGAGCAGTACTTC
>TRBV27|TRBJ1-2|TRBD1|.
CASSLDRANGYTF
TGTGCCAGCAGTTTGGACAGGGCTAACGGCTACACCTTC
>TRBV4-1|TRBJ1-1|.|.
CASSQVGGQTNTEAFF
TGCGCCAGCAGCCAAGTTGGGGGACAAACGAACACTGAAGCTTTCTTT
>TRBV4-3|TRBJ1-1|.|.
CASSQDRAWGTEAFF
TGCGCCAGCAGCCAAGACAGGGCATGGGGCACTGAAGCTTTCTTT
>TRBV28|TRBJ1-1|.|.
CASSSGRLRVTEAFF
TGTGCCAGCAGTTCAGGCAGGTTGAGGGTCACTGAAGCTTTCTTT
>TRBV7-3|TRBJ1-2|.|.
CASSLNQGRGYTF
TGTGCCAGCAGCTTAAACCAGGGGCGGGGCTACACCTTC
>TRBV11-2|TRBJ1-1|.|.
CASSFYGPAEAFF
TGTGCCAGCAGCTTTTATGGGCCTGCTGAAGCTTTCTTT
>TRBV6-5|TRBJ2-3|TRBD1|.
CASYEQGGTDTQYF
TGTGCCAGCTACGAACAGGGGGGCACAGATACGCAGTATTTT
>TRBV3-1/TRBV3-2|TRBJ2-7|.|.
CASGGSYEQYF
TGTGCCAGCGGCGGAAGCTACGAGCAGTACTTC
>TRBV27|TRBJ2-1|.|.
CASTDHGMGFYNEQFF
TGTGCCAGCACCGATCACGGGATGGGTTTCTACAATGAGCAGTTCTTC
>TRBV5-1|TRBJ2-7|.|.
CASSLVPGSYEQYF
TGCGCCAGCAGCTTGGTACCAGGCTCCTACGAGCAGTACTTC
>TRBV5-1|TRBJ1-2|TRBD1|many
CASSDPDRGLYGYTF
TGCGCCAGCAGCGATCCTGACAGGGGCCTCTATGGCTACACCTTC
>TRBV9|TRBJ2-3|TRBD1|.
CASSVGGTGARHQYF
TGTGCCAGCAGCGTAGGCGGGACAGGGGCTCGTCATCAGTATTTT
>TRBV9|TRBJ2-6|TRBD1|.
CASSGDRGYSGANVLTF
TGTGCCAGCAGCGGGGACAGGGGTTATTCTGGGGCCAACGTCCTGACTTTC
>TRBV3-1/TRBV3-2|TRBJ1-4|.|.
CASSQRQPNEKLFF
TGTGCCAGCAGCCAGAGACAGCCTAATGAAAAACTGTTTTTT
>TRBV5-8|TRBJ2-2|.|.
CASRRRGTNTGELFF
TGTGCCAGCCGCCGCCGGGGGACGAACACCGGGGAGCTGTTTTTT
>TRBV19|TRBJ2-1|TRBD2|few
CASSIGTSGRLRRNEQFF
TGTGCCAGTAGTATAGGAACTAGCGGGAGACTTAGACGAAATGAGCAGTTCTTC
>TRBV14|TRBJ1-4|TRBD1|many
CASSPDRRGEKLFF
TGTGCCAGCAGCCCGGACAGGCGCGGTGAAAAACTGTTTTTT
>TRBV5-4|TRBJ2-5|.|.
CASSFGGTQETQYF
TGTGCCAGCAGCTTCGGAGGGACCCAAGAGACCCAGTACTTC
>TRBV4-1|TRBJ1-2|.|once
CASSQGQASYGYTF
TGCGCCAGCAGCCAAGGGCAGGCCTCCTATGGCTACACCTTC
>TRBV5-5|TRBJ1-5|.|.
CASSLDYQPQHF
TGTGCCAGCAGCTTGGACTATCAGCCCCAGCATTTT
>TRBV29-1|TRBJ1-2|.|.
CSVEDLNFRGLRGYTF
TGCAGCGTTGAAGATCTTAATTTTCGGGGTCTCCGCGGCTACACCTTC
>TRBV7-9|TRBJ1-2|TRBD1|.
CASSPPRGTGGAGYGYTF
TGTGCCAGCAGCCCCCCGAGGGGGACAGGGGGCGCGGGCTATGGCTACACCTTC
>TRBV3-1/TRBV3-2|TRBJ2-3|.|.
CASSQGPKTDTQYF
TGTGCCAGCAGCCAAGGGCCGAAAACAGATACGCAGTATTTT